The 8 T cell receptor beta chains below all came from one sample that was sequenced in a study of PD-L1 blockade in urothelial cancer. Time point reported: pretreatment peripheral blood. Data came from immunoSEQ multiplex PCR; TCRdb stores just in-frame clones and leaves some out. The sample contains approximately 50,000 clones, 82% of which appear only once. Sequenced here: PBMCs, sampled around atezolizumab (anti-PD-L1) treatment. These TCRs come from a man aged 50 to 59 with urothelial cancer.

J is TRBJ2-1 and V is TRBV7-6; possibly TRBD2 for D (7 bases). CDR1 and CDR2 from the germline V gene are SGHVS and FNYEAQ. With 5 bases removed from V and 4 bases from J, the gap between germline ends came to 15 bases. This CDR3 comprises 15 residues. Here the CDR3 reads CASSKGGAGYNEQFF. The CDR3 DNA reads as TGTGCCAGCAGCAAAGGGGGGGCTGGATACAATGAGCAGTTCTTC. Looking up the rest from reference TRBV7-6 and TRBJ2-1 gives the full variable domain: GAGVSQSPRYKVTKRGQDVALRCDPISGHVSLYWYRQALGQGPEFLTYFNYEAQQDKSGLPNDRFSAERPEGSISTLTIQRTEQRDSAMYRCASSKGGAGYNEQFFGPGTRLTVL.

The J gene is TRBJ2-7, the V gene TRBV7-3; 7 bases line up with TRBD1. Trimming removed 5 bases from V and 3 bases from J; junction bases left unmatched: 13. The CDR3 has 16 residues. Germline V gene lookup returns CDR1 SGHTA and CDR2 FQGTGA. Here the CDR3 reads CASSRGSKGQNYEQYF. CDR3 nucleotides: TGTGCCAGCAGCAGAGGAAGCAAGGGACAGAACTACGAGCAGTACTTC.

The rearrangement joins TRBV28 to TRBJ2-3; D is unclear. The CDR3 is made up of 12 amino acids. Deletions cut 3 bases from V and 8 bases from J, with 9 bases between. Germline loops: CDR1 MDHEN, CDR2 SYDVKM. The CDR3 protein is CASSFPRGTQYF. The CDR3 DNA sequence: TGTGCCAGCAGTTTCCCAAGAGGTACGCAGTATTTT.

This chain links TRBV11-2 with TRBJ2-3; D remains unclear. Germline loops: CDR1 SGHAT, CDR2 FQNNGV. With 0 bases removed from V and 3 bases from J, the gap between germline ends came to 7 bases. The CDR3 is 14 residues long. CDR3 sequence: CASSLDGATDTQYF. In nucleotides, the CDR3 is TGTGCCAGCAGCTTAGACGGAGCTACAGATACGCAGTATTTT.

The rearrangement joins TRBV9 to TRBJ2-3, with 7 nucleotides matching TRBD2. CDR3 length: 14 amino acids. After removal of 1 base from V and 2 bases from J, the junction contained 1 base not matched to a gene. Germline V gene sequence: CDR1 SGDLS, CDR2 YYNGEE. The CDR3 sequence is CASSVSGNTDTQYF. CDR3 nucleotide sequence: TGTGCCAGCAGCGTAAGCGGGAACACAGATACGCAGTATTTT.

The CDR3 sequence: CASSLGLAGVSEQYF. The CDR3 bases are TGTGCCAGCAGCCTAGGACTAGCGGGAGTTAGCGAGCAGTACTTC. This chain uses TRBV9 with TRBJ2-7; TRBD2 aligns across 13 bases. Germline V lookup: CDR1 SGDLS, CDR2 YYNGEE. V was clipped by 4 bases and J by 6 bases; unmatched bases: 7. CDR3 length: 15 amino acids. The variable domain in full, with the rest retrieved from reference TRBV9 and TRBJ2-7, is DSGVTQTPKHLITATGQRVTLRCSPRSGDLSVYWYQQSLDQGLQFLIQYYNGEERAKGNILERFSAQQFPDLHSELNLSSLELGDSALYFCASSLGLAGVSEQYFGPGTRLTVT.

This rearrangement joins TRBV9 to TRBJ1-1; D perhaps matches TRBD1 (5 bases). CDR3 length equals 14 residues. CDR1 and CDR2 from the germline V gene are SGDLS and YYNGEE. Trimming removed 0 bases from V and 1 base from J, with 7 bases in between. In DNA form, the CDR3 reads TGTGCCAGCAGCGTAGGGACACAGAACACTGAAGCTTTCTTT. The encoded protein is CASSVGTQNTEAFF.

This rearrangement joins TRBV7-9 to TRBJ1-4; D is ambiguous. The ends were cut back, 7 bases at V and 7 bases at J, with 10 bases in the middle. Germline CDR1 and CDR2: SEHNR and FQNEAQ (reference sequence). The CDR3 totals 12 residues. This chain's CDR3 is CASNRRGEKLFF. The CDR3 coding sequence is TGTGCCAGCAACCGCCGGGGTGAAAAACTGTTTTTT.